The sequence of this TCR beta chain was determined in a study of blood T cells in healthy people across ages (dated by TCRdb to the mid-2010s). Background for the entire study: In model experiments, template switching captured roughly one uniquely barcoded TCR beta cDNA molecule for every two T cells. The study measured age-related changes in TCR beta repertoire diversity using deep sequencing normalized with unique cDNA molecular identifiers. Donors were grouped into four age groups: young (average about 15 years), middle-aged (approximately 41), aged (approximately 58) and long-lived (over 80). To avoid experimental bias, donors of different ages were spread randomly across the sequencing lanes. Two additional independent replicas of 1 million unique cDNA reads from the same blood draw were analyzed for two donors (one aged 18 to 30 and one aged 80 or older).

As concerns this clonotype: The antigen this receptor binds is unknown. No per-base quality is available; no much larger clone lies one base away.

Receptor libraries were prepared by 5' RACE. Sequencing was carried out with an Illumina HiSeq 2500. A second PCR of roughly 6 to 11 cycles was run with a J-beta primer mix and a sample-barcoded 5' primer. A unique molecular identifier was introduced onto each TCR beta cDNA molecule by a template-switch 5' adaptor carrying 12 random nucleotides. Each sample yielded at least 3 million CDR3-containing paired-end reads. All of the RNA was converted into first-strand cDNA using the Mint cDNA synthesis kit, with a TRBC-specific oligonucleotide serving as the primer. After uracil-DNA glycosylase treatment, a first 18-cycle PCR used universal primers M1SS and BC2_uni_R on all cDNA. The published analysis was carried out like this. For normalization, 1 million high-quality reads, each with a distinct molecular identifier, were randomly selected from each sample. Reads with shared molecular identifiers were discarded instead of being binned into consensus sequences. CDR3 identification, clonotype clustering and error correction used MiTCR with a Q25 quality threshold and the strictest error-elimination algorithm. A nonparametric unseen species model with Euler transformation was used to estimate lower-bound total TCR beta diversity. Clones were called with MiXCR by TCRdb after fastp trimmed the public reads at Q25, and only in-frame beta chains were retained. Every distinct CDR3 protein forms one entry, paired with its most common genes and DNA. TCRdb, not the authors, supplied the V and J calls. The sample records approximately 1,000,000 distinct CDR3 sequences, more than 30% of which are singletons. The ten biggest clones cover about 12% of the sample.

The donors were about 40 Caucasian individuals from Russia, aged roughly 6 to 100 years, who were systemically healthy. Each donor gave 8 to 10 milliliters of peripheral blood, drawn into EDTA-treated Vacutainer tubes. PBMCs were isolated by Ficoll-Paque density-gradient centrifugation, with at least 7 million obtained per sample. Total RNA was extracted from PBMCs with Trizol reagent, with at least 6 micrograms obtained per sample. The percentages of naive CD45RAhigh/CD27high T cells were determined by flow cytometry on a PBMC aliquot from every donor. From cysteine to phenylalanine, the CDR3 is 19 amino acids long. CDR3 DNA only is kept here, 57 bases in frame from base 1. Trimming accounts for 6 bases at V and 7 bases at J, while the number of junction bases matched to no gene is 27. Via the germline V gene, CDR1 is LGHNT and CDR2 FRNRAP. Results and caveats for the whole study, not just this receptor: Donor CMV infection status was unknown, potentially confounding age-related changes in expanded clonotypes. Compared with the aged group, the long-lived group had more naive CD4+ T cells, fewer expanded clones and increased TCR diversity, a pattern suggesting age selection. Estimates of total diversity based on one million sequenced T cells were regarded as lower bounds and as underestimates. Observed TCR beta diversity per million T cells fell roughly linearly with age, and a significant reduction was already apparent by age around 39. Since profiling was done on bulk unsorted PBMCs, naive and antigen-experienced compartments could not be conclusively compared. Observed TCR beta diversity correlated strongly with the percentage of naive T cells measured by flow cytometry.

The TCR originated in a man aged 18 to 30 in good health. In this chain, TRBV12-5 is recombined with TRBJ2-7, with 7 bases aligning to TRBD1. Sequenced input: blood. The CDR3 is CASGQTTYNGTAAYNEQYF. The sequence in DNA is TGTGCTAGTGGCCAAACGACGTATAACGGGACAGCCGCTTACAATGAGCAGTACTTC.